The rows below give T cell receptor beta chains drawn from one sample of a study of metastatic and nonmetastatic thyroid tumors. TCRdb redid the clone calls on the PCR reads using MiXCR. The sample holds nearly 25,000 clones, around 15% seen once. Sequencing was carried out using blood. The receptors derive from a female donor with papillary thyroid cancer or a benign thyroid nodule (not recorded which). Some clones in this sample may be carry-over from other donors' samples. The CDR3 runs from the conserved cysteine through the conserved F or W. D genes are given only for firm matches. Clone size is given for some rows only: seen once, a few or many times, or a class if the clone is expanded.

TRBJ2-1	many	TRBV6-6	TRBD2	CASSYSLREPYNEQFF	TGTGCCAGCAGTTACTCGCTGCGGGAGCCGTACAATGAGCAGTTCTTC
TRBJ2-4	many	TRBV3-1	.	CASSPSSQNIQYF	TGTGCCAGCAGCCCCTCCTCGCAAAACATTCAGTACTTC
TRBJ1-4	many	TRBV20-1	.	CSAREGRRYEKLFF	TGCAGTGCTAGAGAGGGGAGGCGGTATGAAAAACTGTTTTTT
TRBJ2-7	.	TRBV7-2	TRBD2	CASSLAGLGVYEQYF	TGTGCCAGCAGCTTAGCGGGACTAGGAGTGTACGAGCAGTACTTC
TRBJ1-2	many	TRBV12-3/TRBV12-4	.	CASSLGQGKGGYTF	TGTGCCAGCAGTTTGGGCCAGGGTAAGGGTGGCTACACCTTC
TRBJ1-6	.	TRBV30	TRBD1	CALTRPGGNSPLHF	TGTGCCTTGACCCGGCCAGGGGGTAATTCACCCCTCCACTTT
TRBJ1-2	few	TRBV15	.	CATSIGEGRVGYTF	TGTGCCACCAGCATAGGGGAAGGGCGGGTTGGCTACACCTTC
TRBJ2-7	.	TRBV30	.	CAWALPYEQYF	TGTGCCTGGGCCCTCCCCTACGAGCAGTACTTC
TRBJ2-6	.	TRBV6-2/TRBV6-3	.	CASSYSLSSGANVLTF	TGTGCCAGCAGTTACTCCTTGTCGTCTGGGGCCAACGTCCTGACTTTC
TRBJ1-1	.	TRBV6-1	.	CASSEAHPSHPNTEAFF	TGTGCCAGCAGTGAAGCTCACCCGTCCCACCCGAACACTGAAGCTTTCTTT
TRBJ1-6	many	TRBV29-1	TRBD1	CSVSTGRSPLHF	TGCAGCGTTTCGACAGGGAGGTCACCCCTCCACTTT
TRBJ2-3	many	TRBV28	.	CASSGDGTDTQYF	TGTGCCAGCAGTGGGGACGGCACAGATACGCAGTATTTT
TRBJ2-7	.	TRBV7-9	.	CASSLTDAYEQYF	TGTGCCAGCAGCTTAACTGACGCCTACGAGCAGTACTTC
TRBJ2-2	many	TRBV11-1	.	CASSSPGGGFVDTGELFF	TGTGCCAGCAGCTCCCCCGGGGGCGGATTCGTGGACACCGGGGAGCTGTTTTTT